Below are 21 T cell receptor beta chains sequenced from a single sample in a study of blood T cell repertoires in COVID-19. TCRdb's copy holds only in-frame clones and misses some; the assay was immunoSEQ multiplex PCR. The sample contains 150,000 to 200,000 clones, around 76% of which appear only once. Input material: peripheral blood. These receptors originate from a woman in her fifties or sixties with active or convalescent COVID-19.

The chain is built from TRBV4-3 and TRBJ1-4; weak D call: TRBD1 (5 bases). V was clipped by 2 bases and J by 14 bases, with 15 bases between them. The CDR3 sequence is 13 residues long. Germline V CDR1 and CDR2: LGHNA, YSLEER. The CDR3 sequence is CASSQTTGTSLFF. CDR3 nucleotides: TGCGCCAGCAGCCAAACTACAGGCACCAGTCTGTTTTTT.

This rearrangement joins TRBV25-1 to TRBJ2-7, with 8 bases lining up with TRBD1. V was pared by 1 base and J by 2 bases, with 7 bases of the junction left unmatched. The CDR3 is 16 amino acids. The germline V gene has CDR1 MGHDK and CDR2 SYGVNS. The CDR3 region is CASSEWGTGQPYEQYF. CDR3 nucleotide sequence: TGTGCCAGCAGTGAATGGGGGACAGGTCAACCCTACGAGCAGTACTTC.

The V call is TRBV7-2, the J call TRBJ1-1; D is uncertain. Between the trimmed V and J ends, which lost 1 base and 0 bases, there was a span of 9 bases. The germline V gene encodes CDR1 SGHTA and CDR2 FQGNSA. The CDR3 length is 15 residues. The CDR3 is CASSLDSRMNTEAFF. The CDR3 bases are TGTGCCAGCAGCTTAGACAGTCGAATGAACACTGAAGCTTTCTTT.

The chain has TRBV6-2 or TRBV6-3 and TRBJ2-3; the D gene is possibly TRBD2 (5 bases). Trimming removed 2 bases from V and 2 bases from J, with 26 bases in between. Germline CDR1 reads MNHEY; CDR2 reads SVGEGT. This CDR3 contains 20 residues. CDR3 bases: TGTGCCAGCAGTTACGAAGACCCAATGAATGGCGGGCGAGACACAGATACGCAGTATTTT. It codes for CASSYEDPMNGGRDTDTQYF.

The gene calls are TRBV7-2 and TRBJ1-5, with a tentative D call TRBD1 (6 bases). CDR1 SGHTA and CDR2 FQGNSA come from the germline V gene. V was pared by 5 bases and J by 6 bases, with 17 bases between. There are 15 residues in the CDR3. This chain's CDR3 is CASSPNGGALQPQHF. CDR3 in DNA: TGTGCCAGCAGCCCAAACGGGGGGGCTCTTCAGCCCCAGCATTTT.

The genes are TRBV28 and TRBJ1-2; possibly TRBD1 for D (6 bases). V gave up 7 bases and J gave up 5 bases, with 17 bases separating them. The germline CDR1 and CDR2 sequences are MDHEN and SYDVKM. The CDR3 has 14 residues. The CDR3 nucleotides are TGTGCCAGCACCCGGGGCAGGGGAGGGTATGGCTACACCTTC. This codes for CASTRGRGGYGYTF.

The chain couples TRBV7-3 to TRBJ2-3, with TRBD1 as a possible D gene (5 bases). Per the germline V gene, CDR1 is SGHTA and CDR2 is FQGTGA. The V gene lost 3 bases and the J gene lost 1 base, with 14 bases spanning the gap. The CDR3 totals 16 residues. The CDR3: CASSFGQGLRTDTQYF. The CDR3 coding sequence is TGTGCCAGCAGCTTTGGGCAGGGATTGCGCACAGATACGCAGTATTTT.

The CDR3 nucleotides are TGTGCCAGCTCACTACAGGGGGATAATGAAAAACTGTTTTTT. Translation gives CASSLQGDNEKLFF. V is TRBV18 and J is TRBJ1-4, with 8 bases fitting TRBD1. V lost 4 bases, J lost 4 bases, and 2 bases stayed unmatched. The V gene's germline CDR1 is KGHSH and CDR2 LQKENI. The CDR3 is made up of 14 amino acids.

The chain recombines TRBV11-1 with TRBJ2-7; a weak D match, TRBD2 (5 bases). Germline V gives CDR1 SGHAT, CDR2 FQDESV (reference sequence). With 5 bases removed from V and 3 bases from J, the gap between germline ends came to 8 bases. The CDR3 loop spans 12 amino acids. CDR3 nucleotide sequence: TGTGCCAGCAGCCGCGACTACTACGAGCAGTACTTC. It translates to CASSRDYYEQYF.

V and J are TRBV7-2 and TRBJ1-1; possible D gene TRBD1, 6 bases. Per germline, CDR1 SGHTA and CDR2 FQGNSA. The V and J ends lost 8 bases and 8 bases respectively, with 12 bases between them. The CDR3 is 11 residues long. CDR3 sequence (DNA): TGTGCCAGCGTCAGGGGTGCCGAAGCTTTCTTT. Translation gives CASVRGAEAFF.

V gene TRBV2 combines with J gene TRBJ1-2; 8 bases agree with TRBD1. This CDR3 has 13 amino acids. V was pared by 4 bases and J by 4 bases, with 2 bases of the junction left unmatched. Germline loops: CDR1 SNHLY, CDR2 FYNNEI. This CDR3 reads CASSVGQGYGYTF. The CDR3 nucleotides read TGTGCCAGCAGTGTTGGACAGGGCTATGGCTACACCTTC.

This chain links TRBV4-2 with TRBJ2-1; TRBD2 aligns across 12 bases. Germline lookup yields CDR1 LGHNA and CDR2 YNFKEQ. The CDR3 is made up of 16 amino acids. Trimming removed 2 bases from V and 5 bases from J; junction bases left unmatched: 4. The CDR3 DNA is TGTGCCAGCAGCCAAATCACTAGCGGGGGGAACAATGAGCAGTTCTTC. The encoded protein is CASSQITSGGNNEQFF.

The rearrangement uses TRBV9 and TRBJ2-5; 14 bases align to TRBD2. Per germline, CDR1 SGDLS and CDR2 YYNGEE. The J segment lost 4 bases and the V segment lost 2 bases, leaving 4 bases of the junction unmatched. The length of the CDR3 is 16 residues. In DNA, the CDR3 is TGTGCCAGCAGCGTCGGACTAGCGGGGGGTTCAGAGACCCAGTACTTC. As protein: CASSVGLAGGSETQYF.

This chain links TRBV7-3 with TRBJ2-1; D possibly corresponds to TRBD2 (5 bases). V was clipped by 4 bases and J by 7 bases, with 5 bases between them. The germline V gene has CDR1 SGHTA and CDR2 FQGTGA. The CDR3 covers 11 residues. This CDR3 is CASSSGNEQFF. The CDR3 region has the DNA TGTGCCAGCAGCTCGGGGAATGAGCAGTTCTTC.

This sequence joins TRBV6-6 and TRBJ2-2, with 16 bases lining up with TRBD2. This CDR3 contains 17 residues. The germline V gene has CDR1 MNHNY and CDR2 SVGAGI (reference sequence). Trimming removed 5 bases from V and 10 bases from J; junction bases left unmatched: 10. This CDR3 is CASSRGTSGRGREELFF. The CDR3 DNA reads as TGTGCCAGCAGTCGCGGGACTAGCGGGAGGGGACGGGAGGAGCTGTTTTTT.

The chain employs TRBV2 and TRBJ1-3; D remains ambiguous. This CDR3 region has 15 residues. Germline values: CDR1 SNHLY, CDR2 FYNNEI. V lost 8 bases, J lost 0 bases, and 14 bases lay in between. DNA for the CDR3: TGTGCCAGCTGTCCCTCCCTAGACTCTGGAAACACCATATATTTT. Its translation is CASCPSLDSGNTIYF.

This chain uses TRBV7-9 with TRBJ2-2; TRBD1 is a possible D gene (6 bases). Trimming removed 5 bases at V and 0 bases at J, with 16 bases between. The CDR3 runs to 17 residues. Germline CDR1 SEHNR, CDR2 FQNEAQ (reference sequence). CDR3 DNA: TGTGCCAGCAGCCATCGCGGACAGCCCGCGAACACCGGGGAGCTGTTTTTT. It codes for CASSHRGQPANTGELFF.

V is TRBV27 and J is TRBJ1-3; D possibly corresponds to TRBD1 (5 bases). In germline, CDR1 is MNHEY, CDR2 SMNVEV (reference sequence). The CDR3 covers 14 residues. Deletions cut 8 bases from V and 4 bases from J, with 15 bases between. CDR3 DNA: TGTGCCAGCGCCCGGGGGTATCCCGGAAACACCATATATTTT. This codes for CASARGYPGNTIYF.

In nucleotides, the CDR3 is TGTGCCAGCAGAAGAGGGGGCACTGAAGCTTTCTTT. Its translation: CASRRGGTEAFF. V is TRBV3-1 (or the pseudogene TRBV3-2) and J is TRBJ1-1, with D possibly being TRBD1 (6 bases). The CDR3 is 12 amino acids. Germline V gene sequence: CDR1 LGHDT, CDR2 YNNKEL (reference sequence). The V end was cut by 6 bases, the J end by 4 bases, with 9 bases between.

This clone has more than one count but fewer than ten. The V gene is TRBV5-6, the J gene TRBJ2-1; 16 bases align to TRBD2. The germline V gene has CDR1 SGHDT and CDR2 YYEEEE. J gave up 6 bases and V 5 bases, and 14 bases lay outside the gene matches. The CDR3 spans 19 residues. CDR3 protein: CASRASGLAGGPNSNEQFF. CDR3 DNA sequence: TGTGCCAGCAGGGCTTCGGGACTAGCGGGAGGGCCGAACTCCAATGAGCAGTTCTTC.

The chain combines TRBV27 with TRBJ1-2; 8 bases agree with TRBD1. The V gene's germline CDR1 is MNHEY and CDR2 SMNVEV (reference sequence). The CDR3 sequence is 15 residues long. V was clipped by 1 base and J by 5 bases; unmatched bases: 6. CDR3 amino acids: CASSLWAGGLYGYTF. CDR3 nucleotides: TGTGCCAGCAGTTTATGGGCAGGGGGCCTTTATGGCTACACCTTC.